This T cell receptor (beta chain) was documented in a study of monozygotic twins with inflammatory bowel disease. Study findings and constraints: IBD patients shared fewer clonotypes with others than healthy twins, especially with disease activity.

This CDR3 has 15 residues. Germline lookup yields CDR1 SEHNR and CDR2 FQNEAQ (reference sequence). Concerning this clonotype: Its antigen is undetermined.

Researchers used template switching to add UMIs featuring a 6-nucleotide sample barcode. TCRdb re-called the 5' RACE reads; one entry per CDR3 protein, DNA not given. Its table records some 89,000 distinct CDR3 sequences. The V call is TRBV7-9, the J call TRBJ2-3; with no DNA, the TCRdb D assignment of TRBD1 cannot be verified. The receptor was derived from a human donor with ulcerative colitis or Crohn's disease, or a healthy co-twin of an affected twin (not recorded which). Sequencing input: blood. The CDR3 is CASSPGTGSTDTQYF.